Described below is a single T cell receptor beta chain sequence and its context. The antigen is undetermined. The data were taken from a study of cytomegalovirus exposure and HLA in healthy donors. The CDR3 is 13 amino acids. V was clipped by 6 bases and J by 8 bases; unmatched bases: 7. Per the germline V gene, CDR1 is MNHNS and CDR2 is SASEGT. Study-level findings and limits: There were some V segments, including TRBV6-2 and TRBV6-3, excluded as indistinguishable.

The study ran its PCR with 60 Vbeta and 13 Jbeta primers. How the authors handled the data: A later analysis counted approximately 80 million unique TCR beta chains, about 10 million shared. Clones were sequenced by immunoSEQ multiplex PCR, and TCRdb holds only the in-frame ones, with some missing. That table gives V, J and clone size, and the DNA gave D and trimming. The repertoire includes 100,000 to 150,000 clones, about 70% of them detected once, and about 2.1% sits in the top ten. The chain links TRBV6-1 to TRBJ1-2; 9 nucleotides line up with TRBD1. The sample consisted of PBMCs. The sequence came from a middle-aged woman in good health and CMV-seropositive. The CDR3 protein is CASRATGGAGYTF. CDR3 DNA: TGTGCCAGCAGAGCAACAGGGGGCGCGGGCTACACCTTC.